One sample yielded the 18 T cell receptor beta chains listed below, sequenced in a study of CD8 T cells in ankylosing spondylitis. Study-wide results and limits: Ankylosing spondylitis blood appeared to be characterized by a TCR beta motif of several highly homologous variants.

In TCRdb, the 5' RACE reads were re-called with MiXCR into one record per CDR3 protein. Among 670,000 or so distinct CDR3 sequences listed, 15% to 20% were seen once. These receptors have no known antigen. The specimen was blood, either unsorted or a sorted T cell fraction (not recorded which). The source is a male donor with ankylosing spondylitis.

This chain joins TRBV7-9 and TRBJ2-7, with D perhaps matching TRBD2 (6 bases). This CDR3 has 15 residues. V was shortened by 8 bases and J by 2 bases, with 19 bases between the two germline ends. Looked up from germline, CDR1 is SEHNR and CDR2 is FQNEAQ (reference sequence). CDR3 residues: CASSSSRDWPYEQYF. CDR3 nucleotides: TGTGCCAGCTCCTCATCCCGGGACTGGCCCTACGAGCAGTACTTC.

This chain joins TRBV7-2 and TRBJ2-2; weak D call: TRBD2 (6 bases). The CDR3 has 15 residues. CDR1 is SGHTA, CDR2 FQGNSA, per germline. The V end lost 8 bases, the J end lost 5 bases, and 18 bases lay between the germline ends. CDR3 region: CASLNRELGTGELFF. CDR3 DNA: TGTGCCAGCCTCAACCGGGAGTTGGGGACCGGGGAGCTGTTTTTT.

This clonotype was counted a few times. The chain employs TRBV12-3 or TRBV12-4 and TRBJ2-7, with unresolved D. This CDR3 region has 14 residues. The V end was cut by 5 bases, the J end by 2 bases, with 13 bases between. The CDR3: CASSGLGNPYEQYF. CDR3 sequence (DNA): TGTGCCAGCAGTGGCTTGGGCAACCCCTACGAGCAGTACTTC.

This clonotype has a count of ten or more. This sequence joins TRBV24-1 and TRBJ1-2; D gene unclear. Germline CDR1 and CDR2: KGHDR and SFDVKD. CDR3 length: 11 residues. V lost 2 bases to trimming and J lost 5 bases, with 2 bases between them. Here the CDR3 DNA reads TGTGCCACCAGTGATTCTTATGGCTACACCTTC. It yields the protein CATSDSYGYTF.

This clonotype was counted between two and nine times. The chain couples TRBV18 to TRBJ2-1; 11 bases fit TRBD2. Trimming at V came to 3 bases and at J to 8 bases, leaving 12 bases not matched to a gene. In germline, CDR1 is KGHSH, CDR2 LQKENI. The CDR3 runs 17 residues. Here the CDR3 DNA reads TGTGCCAGCTCACCCCAGGGGTCACTAGCGGGAGCGGATGAGCAGTTCTTC. This gives the protein CASSPQGSLAGADEQFF. Filled out from reference TRBV18 and TRBJ2-1, the complete variable domain reads NAGVMQNPRHLVRRRGQEARLRCSPMKGHSHVYWYRQLPEEGLKFMVYLQKENIIDESGMPKERFSAEFPKEGPSILRIQQVVRGDSAAYFCASSPQGSLAGADEQFFGPGTRLTVL.

V gene TRBV20-1 combines with J gene TRBJ2-1; 7 nucleotides line up with TRBD2. Germline CDR1 DFQATT, CDR2 SNEGSKA (reference sequence). CDR3 length equals 15 residues. The ends lost 6 bases at V and 1 base at J; junction bases unmatched: 9. The CDR3 coding sequence is TGCAGTGCACCCCAACTAGCGACATCCTACAATGAGCAGTTCTTC. This encodes CSAPQLATSYNEQFF.

The sample holds one count of this clonotype. This chain uses TRBV7-6 with TRBJ2-1, with a tentative D call TRBD1 (6 bases). The CDR3 loop spans 17 amino acids. The ends were cut back, 2 bases at V and 5 bases at J, with 19 bases in the middle. Germline CDR1 reads SGHVS; CDR2 reads FNYEAQ. The DNA for the CDR3 is TGTGCCAGCAGCTTACGCCCCCGGGACACCCTTGACAATGAGCAGTTCTTC. Its protein is CASSLRPRDTLDNEQFF.

This clonotype was observed at least ten times. The J gene is TRBJ1-1, the V gene TRBV3-1; D not resolved. The CDR3 contains 12 residues. Trimming shortened V by 3 bases and J by 4 bases, and 6 bases separated the two germline ends. CDR1 and CDR2 from the germline V gene are LGHDT and YNNKEL (reference sequence). This CDR3 is CASSQGRTEAFF. The DNA for the CDR3 is TGTGCCAGCAGCCAGGGTCGCACTGAAGCTTTCTTT.

In its sample, this clonotype was seen many times. This chain connects TRBV20-1 to TRBJ2-1; 10 bases agree with TRBD2. The trim removed 7 bases at V and 3 bases at J, leaving 3 bases unmatched. Germline lookup yields CDR1 DFQATT and CDR2 SNEGSKA (reference sequence). CDR3 length: 13 residues. DNA for the CDR3: TGCAGTGGGACTAGCGGATTCTACAATGAGCAGTTCTTC. Its translation is CSGTSGFYNEQFF.

This clonotype appeared a few times. The V call is TRBV5-1, the J call TRBJ2-2; TRBD1 might be the D (5 bases). The V gene's germline CDR1 is SGHRS and CDR2 YFSETQ. V was shortened by 3 bases and J by 4 bases, with 10 bases between the two germline ends. This CDR3 has 14 residues. The CDR3 nucleotides are TGCGCCAGCAGCTCGACAGTTAGCACCGGGGAGCTGTTTTTT. Translation gives CASSSTVSTGELFF.

Only a few counts were recorded for this clonotype. The rearrangement links TRBV28 to TRBJ1-5; D gene unclear. Germline values: CDR1 MDHEN, CDR2 SYDVKM. V was clipped by 2 bases and J by 0 bases, with 11 bases between them. This CDR3 comprises 16 residues. As DNA, the CDR3 is TGTGCCAGCAGTTTAAGGGCCAGAAATAGCAATCAGCCCCAGCATTTT. It codes for CASSLRARNSNQPQHF. Filled out from reference TRBV28 and TRBJ1-5, the complete variable domain reads DVKVTQSSRYLVKRTGEKVFLECVQDMDHENMFWYRQDPGLGLRLIYFSYDVKMKEKGDIPEGYSVSREKKERFSLILESASTNQTSMYLCASSLRARNSNQPQHFGDGTRLSIL.

The J gene is TRBJ2-2, the V gene TRBV6-4; the match to TRBD1 covers 8 bases. Trimming cost V 0 bases and J 3 bases; bases outside gene matches: 0. The CDR3 covers 15 residues. Germline lookup yields CDR1 MRHNA and CDR2 SNTAGT. The CDR3: CASSDSQGDTGELFF. Written as DNA, the CDR3 is TGTGCCAGCAGTGACTCACAGGGGGACACCGGGGAGCTGTTTTTT.

This chain joins TRBV12-3 or TRBV12-4 and TRBJ1-1, with D unresolved. This CDR3 region has 16 residues. Trimming removed 1 base at V and 1 base at J, with 13 bases between. The chain's CDR3 is CASSLVASLGNTEAFF. For the CDR3, the DNA is TGTGCCAGCAGTTTAGTAGCCTCTCTAGGGAACACTGAAGCTTTCTTT.

This clonotype was detected a few times. J is TRBJ2-7 and V is TRBV4-2; TRBD2 matches 8 bases. The V gene's germline CDR1 is LGHNA and CDR2 YNFKEQ. V lost 4 bases to trimming and J lost 5 bases; unmatched junction nucleotides: 13. This CDR3 contains 16 residues. CDR3 protein: CASSLGLAPGANEQYF. The CDR3 DNA reads TGTGCCAGCAGCCTCGGACTAGCCCCAGGGGCCAACGAGCAGTACTTC.

In its sample, this clonotype was seen many times. Relative to the germline gene, one junction end is altered; a read error may explain this. The chain links TRBV7-7 to TRBJ2-1; 8 nucleotides agree with TRBD2. CDR1 is SSHAT and CDR2 is FNYEAQ in the germline V gene (reference sequence). This CDR3 comprises 17 residues. The CDR3 spells CASSLGGAGDLYNEQFF. DNA for the CDR3: TGTGCTAGCAGCTTAGGGGGAGCGGGGGACCTCTACAATGAGCAGTTCTTC.

Only a few counts were recorded for this clonotype. This chain connects TRBV15 to TRBJ1-2; tentative D call: TRBD1 (5 bases). Trimming pared 1 base from V and 2 bases from J, leaving 17 bases between. Per the germline V gene, CDR1 is LNHNV and CDR2 is YYDKDF (reference sequence). This CDR3 has 17 amino acids. DNA of the CDR3: TGTGCCACCAGCAGAGCTGGGGGAGAATTAGGGAACTATGGCTACACCTTC. Translation: CATSRAGGELGNYGYTF.

The sample holds a few counts of this clonotype. The rearrangement links TRBV5-6 to TRBJ2-7; D is undetermined. V was shortened by 4 bases and J by 2 bases, with 7 bases between the two germline ends. This CDR3 spans 12 amino acids. CDR1 SGHDT and CDR2 YYEEEE come from the germline V gene. The CDR3 protein is CASSGLAYEQYF. The CDR3 DNA is TGTGCCAGCAGCGGGTTGGCCTACGAGCAGTACTTC.

This clonotype was counted many times. V usage is TRBV12-3 or TRBV12-4 and J usage is TRBJ1-3, with TRBD1 as a possible D gene (5 bases). This CDR3 has 14 amino acids. Trimming took 4 bases from V and 1 from J, leaving 8 bases between them. CDR3 coding DNA: TGTGCCAGCAGTTCCGGGGCTTCTGGAAACACCATATATTTT. The encoded protein is CASSSGASGNTIYF.